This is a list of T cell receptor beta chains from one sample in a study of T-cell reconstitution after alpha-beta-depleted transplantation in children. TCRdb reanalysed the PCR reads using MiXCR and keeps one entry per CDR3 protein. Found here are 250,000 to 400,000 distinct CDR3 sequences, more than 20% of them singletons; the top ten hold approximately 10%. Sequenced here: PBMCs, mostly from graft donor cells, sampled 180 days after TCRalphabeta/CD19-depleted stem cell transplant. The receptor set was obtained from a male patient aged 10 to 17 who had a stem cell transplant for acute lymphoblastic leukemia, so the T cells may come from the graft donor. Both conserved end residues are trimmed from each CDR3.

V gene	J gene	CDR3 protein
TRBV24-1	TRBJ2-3	ATSDLRGSTDTQY
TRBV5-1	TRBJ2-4	ASSNGDWDIQY
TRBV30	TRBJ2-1	AWSYEGGHNEQF
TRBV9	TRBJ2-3	DSSPTGGSTDTQY
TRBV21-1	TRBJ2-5	ASSSPEGFRGKKGETQY
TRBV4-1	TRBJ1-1	ASSRGTPLEAF
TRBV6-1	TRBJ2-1	ASSRGLAGRGSYNEQF
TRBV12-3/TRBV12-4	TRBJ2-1	ASSLRDSRSDNEQF
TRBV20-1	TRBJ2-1	SARPGQRPHEQF
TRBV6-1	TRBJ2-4	ASSPGQGIIQY
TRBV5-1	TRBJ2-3	ASSQMTSGISTDTQY
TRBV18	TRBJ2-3	ASSPIPPAGVTDTQY
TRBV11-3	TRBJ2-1	ASSSTGAVFNEQF
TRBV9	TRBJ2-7	ASSVGATASYEQY
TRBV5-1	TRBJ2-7	ASSLHPLWTDSYEQY
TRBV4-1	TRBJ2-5	ASSQIGGWRVQQETQY
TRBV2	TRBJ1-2	ASRSGTELYGYT
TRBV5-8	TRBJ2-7	ASSLVFGEQY
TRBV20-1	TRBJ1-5	SALWGTGGSQPQH
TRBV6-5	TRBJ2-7	ASSYPKGRGTVSYEQY
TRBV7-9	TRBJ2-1	ASSLALREQF
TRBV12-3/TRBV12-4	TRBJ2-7	ASRRDRGGSYEQY
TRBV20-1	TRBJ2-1	SARELAGTQYNEQF
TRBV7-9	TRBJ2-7	ASIPQDRGDLEQY
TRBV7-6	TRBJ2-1	ASSQGRENEQF
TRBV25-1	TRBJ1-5	ASSPRDRPHQPQH
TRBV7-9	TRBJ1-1	ASSALQLMNTEAF
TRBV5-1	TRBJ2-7	ASSLGRYEQY
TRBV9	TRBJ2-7	ASSGPGSSYEQY
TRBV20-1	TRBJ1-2	SAPPRGVGFDYGYT
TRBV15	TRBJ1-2	ATSRDGTGPYGYT
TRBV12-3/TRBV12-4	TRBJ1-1	ASSFRPILQGLHMNTEAF
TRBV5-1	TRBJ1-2	ASSPGRENGYT
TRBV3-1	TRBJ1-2	ASSLAGSALDYT
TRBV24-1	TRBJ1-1	ATSEGPYTEAF
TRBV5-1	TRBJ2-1	ASSRAKDYNEQF
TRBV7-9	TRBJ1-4	ASNHGQGDEKLF
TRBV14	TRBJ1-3	ASTKVAGNTIY
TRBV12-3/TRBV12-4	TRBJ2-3	ASSLRGGTDTQY
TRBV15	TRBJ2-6	ATSRGGTGANVLT
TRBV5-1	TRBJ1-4	ASSTGTGIEKLF
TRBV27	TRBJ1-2	ASSFFRGQHYGYT
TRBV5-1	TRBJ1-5	ASSLGAGEAPQH
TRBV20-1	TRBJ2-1	SAQVLRYGSYNEQF
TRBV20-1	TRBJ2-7	SARDSTSDTGQY
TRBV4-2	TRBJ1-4	ASSQEWATNEKLF
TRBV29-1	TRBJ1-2	SVVAVYGYT
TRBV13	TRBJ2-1	ASSPLAGKGYNEQF
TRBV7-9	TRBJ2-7	ASSLLAGGPTEQY
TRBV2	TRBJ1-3	ASSVDRSSGNTIY
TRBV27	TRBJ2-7	ASSFQGGSSYEQY